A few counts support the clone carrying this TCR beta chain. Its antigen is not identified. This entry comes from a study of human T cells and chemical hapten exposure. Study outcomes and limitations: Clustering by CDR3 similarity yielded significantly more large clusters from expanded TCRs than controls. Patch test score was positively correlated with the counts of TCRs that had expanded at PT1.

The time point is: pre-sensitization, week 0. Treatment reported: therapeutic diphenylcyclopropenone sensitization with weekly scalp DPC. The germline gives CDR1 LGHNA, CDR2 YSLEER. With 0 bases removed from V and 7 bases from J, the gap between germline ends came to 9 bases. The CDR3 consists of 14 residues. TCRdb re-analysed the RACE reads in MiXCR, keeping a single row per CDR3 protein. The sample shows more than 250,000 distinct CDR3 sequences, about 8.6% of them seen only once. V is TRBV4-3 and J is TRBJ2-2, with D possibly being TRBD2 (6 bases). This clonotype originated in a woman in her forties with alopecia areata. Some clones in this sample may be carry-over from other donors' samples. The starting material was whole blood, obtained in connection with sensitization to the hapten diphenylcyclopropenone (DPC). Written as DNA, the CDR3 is TGCGCCAGCAGCCAAGATCACGGGGGCGGGGAGCTGTTTTTT. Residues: CASSQDHGGGELFF.